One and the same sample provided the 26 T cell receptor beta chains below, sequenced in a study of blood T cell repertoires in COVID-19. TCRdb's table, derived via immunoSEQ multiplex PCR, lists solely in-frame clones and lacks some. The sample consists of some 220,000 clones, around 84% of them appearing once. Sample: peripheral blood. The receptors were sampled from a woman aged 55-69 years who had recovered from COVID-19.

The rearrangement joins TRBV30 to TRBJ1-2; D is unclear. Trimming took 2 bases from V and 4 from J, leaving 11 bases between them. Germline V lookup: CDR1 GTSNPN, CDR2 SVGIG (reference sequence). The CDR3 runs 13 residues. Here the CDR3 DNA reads TGTGCCTGGAGTCACGGGTCCCGCTATGGCTACACCTTC. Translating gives CAWSHGSRYGYTF.

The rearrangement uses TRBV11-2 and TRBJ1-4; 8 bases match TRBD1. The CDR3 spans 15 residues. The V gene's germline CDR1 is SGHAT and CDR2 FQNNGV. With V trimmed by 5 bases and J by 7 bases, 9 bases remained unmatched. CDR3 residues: CASSPDRARGEKLFF. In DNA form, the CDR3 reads TGTGCCAGCAGCCCGGACAGGGCGAGAGGTGAAAAACTGTTTTTT.

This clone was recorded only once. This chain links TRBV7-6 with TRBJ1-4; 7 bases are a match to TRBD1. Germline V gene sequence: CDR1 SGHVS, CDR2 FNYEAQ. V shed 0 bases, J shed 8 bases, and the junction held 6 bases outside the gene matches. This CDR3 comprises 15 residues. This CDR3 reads CASSLAFRGREKLFF. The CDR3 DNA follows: TGTGCCAGCAGCTTAGCGTTCAGGGGGAGAGAAAAACTGTTTTTT.

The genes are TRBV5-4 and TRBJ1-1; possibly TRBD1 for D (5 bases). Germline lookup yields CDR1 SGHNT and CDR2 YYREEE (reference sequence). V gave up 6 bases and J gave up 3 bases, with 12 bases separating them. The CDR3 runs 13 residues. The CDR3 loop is CASTSGGDTEAFF. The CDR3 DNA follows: TGTGCCAGCACCTCTGGGGGGGACACTGAAGCTTTCTTT. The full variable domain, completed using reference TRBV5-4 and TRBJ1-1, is ETGVTQSPTHLIKTRGQQVTLRCSSQSGHNTVSWYQQALGQGPQFIFQYYREEENGRGNFPPRFSGLQFPNYSSELNVNALELDDSALYLCASTSGGDTEAFFGQGTRLTVV.

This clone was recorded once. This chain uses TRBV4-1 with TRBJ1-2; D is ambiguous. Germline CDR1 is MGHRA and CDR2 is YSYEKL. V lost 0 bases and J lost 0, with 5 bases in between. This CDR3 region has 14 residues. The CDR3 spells CASSQDVSNYGYTF. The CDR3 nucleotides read TGCGCCAGCAGCCAAGACGTTTCTAACTATGGCTACACCTTC.

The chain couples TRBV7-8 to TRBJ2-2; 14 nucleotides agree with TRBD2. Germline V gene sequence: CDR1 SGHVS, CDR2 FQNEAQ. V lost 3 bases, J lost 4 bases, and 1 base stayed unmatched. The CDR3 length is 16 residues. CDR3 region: CASSFGLAGGTGELFF. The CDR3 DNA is TGTGCCAGCAGCTTTGGACTAGCGGGGGGCACCGGGGAGCTGTTTTTT. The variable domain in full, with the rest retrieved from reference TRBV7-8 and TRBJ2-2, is GAGVSQSPRYKVAKRGQDVALRCDPISGHVSLFWYQQALGQGPEFLTYFQNEAQLDKSGLPSDRFFAERPEGSVSTLKIQRTQQEDSAVYLCASSFGLAGGTGELFFGEGSRLTVL.

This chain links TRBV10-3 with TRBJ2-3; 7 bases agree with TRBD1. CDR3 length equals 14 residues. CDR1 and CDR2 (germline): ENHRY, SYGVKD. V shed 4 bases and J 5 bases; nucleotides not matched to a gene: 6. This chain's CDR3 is CAISVTGAQDTQYF. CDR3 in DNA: TGTGCCATCAGTGTCACAGGGGCGCAAGATACGCAGTATTTT.

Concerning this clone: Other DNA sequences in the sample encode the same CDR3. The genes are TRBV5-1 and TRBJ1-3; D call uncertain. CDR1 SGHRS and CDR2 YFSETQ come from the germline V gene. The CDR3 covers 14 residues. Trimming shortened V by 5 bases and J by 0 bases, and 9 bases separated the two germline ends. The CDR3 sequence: CASSPDTSGNTIYF. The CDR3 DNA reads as TGCGCCAGCAGTCCCGACACCTCTGGAAACACCATATATTTT.

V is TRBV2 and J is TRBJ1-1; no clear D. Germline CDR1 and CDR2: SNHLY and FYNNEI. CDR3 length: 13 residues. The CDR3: CDSTAAMNTEAFF. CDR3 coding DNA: TGTGACAGTACTGCGGCAATGAACACTGAAGCTTTCTTT.

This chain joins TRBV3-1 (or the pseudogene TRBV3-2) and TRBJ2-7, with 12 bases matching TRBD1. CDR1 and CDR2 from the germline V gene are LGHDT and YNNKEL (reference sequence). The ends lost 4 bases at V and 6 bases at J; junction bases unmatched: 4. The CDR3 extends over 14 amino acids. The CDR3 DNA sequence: TGTGCCAGCAGCCTTGGGACAGGGGGCGGCGAGCAGTACTTC. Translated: CASSLGTGGGEQYF.

CDR3 nucleotide sequence: TGTGCCTGGAGCCCAGGGGGCAACCAAGAGACCCAGTACTTC. Translated, it gives CAWSPGGNQETQYF. This sequence joins TRBV30 and TRBJ2-5; the match to TRBD1 covers 8 bases. Germline V gives CDR1 GTSNPN, CDR2 SVGIG (reference sequence). J gave up 0 bases and V 3 bases, and 3 bases lay outside the gene matches. The CDR3 sequence is 14 residues long.

The CDR3 is CAIRAGQGNTGELFF. CDR3 nucleotides: TGTGCCATCAGGGCCGGACAGGGGAACACCGGGGAGCTGTTTTTT. The rearrangement joins TRBV10-3 to TRBJ2-2; 8 nucleotides line up with TRBD1. The germline V gene encodes CDR1 ENHRY and CDR2 SYGVKD. This CDR3 is 15 amino acids long. Trimming at V came to 6 bases and at J to 1 base, leaving 4 bases not matched to a gene.

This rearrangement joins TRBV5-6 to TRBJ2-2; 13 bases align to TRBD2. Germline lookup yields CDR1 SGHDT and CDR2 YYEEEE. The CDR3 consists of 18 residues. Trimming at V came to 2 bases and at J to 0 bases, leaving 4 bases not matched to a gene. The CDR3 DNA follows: TGTGCCAGCAGCTTAGGACTAGCGGGGGCGACGAACACCGGGGAGCTGTTTTTT. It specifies CASSLGLAGATNTGELFF.

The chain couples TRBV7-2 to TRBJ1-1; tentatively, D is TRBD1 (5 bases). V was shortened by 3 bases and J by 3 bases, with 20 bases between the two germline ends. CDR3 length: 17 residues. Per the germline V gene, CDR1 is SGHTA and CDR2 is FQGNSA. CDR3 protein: CASSFRLQGRDHTEAFF. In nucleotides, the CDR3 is TGTGCCAGCAGCTTCCGTCTCCAGGGCCGTGATCACACTGAAGCTTTCTTT.

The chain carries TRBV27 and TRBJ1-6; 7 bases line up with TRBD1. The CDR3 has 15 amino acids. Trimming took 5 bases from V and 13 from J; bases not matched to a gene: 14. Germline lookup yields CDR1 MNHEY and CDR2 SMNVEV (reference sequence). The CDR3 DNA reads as TGTGCCAGCAGTCCCCAGACAGGGACACACCCCCCCCTCCACTTT. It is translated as CASSPQTGTHPPLHF.

CDR3 sequence: CASSIGENTEAFF. CDR3 in DNA: TGTGCCAGTAGTATCGGGGAGAACACTGAAGCTTTCTTT. This chain connects TRBV19 to TRBJ1-1; no clear D. The CDR3 totals 13 residues. Per germline, CDR1 LNHDA and CDR2 SQIVND (reference sequence). V was pared by 3 bases and J by 1 base, with 6 bases between.

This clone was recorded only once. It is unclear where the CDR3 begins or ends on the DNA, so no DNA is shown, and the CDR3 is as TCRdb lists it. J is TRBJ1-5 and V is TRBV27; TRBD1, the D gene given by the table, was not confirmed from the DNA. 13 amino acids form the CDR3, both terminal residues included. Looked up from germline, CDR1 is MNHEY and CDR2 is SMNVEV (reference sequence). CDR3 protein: CASSLAQAQPQHF.

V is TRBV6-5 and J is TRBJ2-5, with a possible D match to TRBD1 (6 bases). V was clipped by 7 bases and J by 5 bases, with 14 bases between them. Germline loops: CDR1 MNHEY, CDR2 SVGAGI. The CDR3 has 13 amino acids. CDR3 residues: CASTHRVLETQYF. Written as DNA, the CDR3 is TGTGCCAGCACCCACAGGGTTTTGGAGACCCAGTACTTC.

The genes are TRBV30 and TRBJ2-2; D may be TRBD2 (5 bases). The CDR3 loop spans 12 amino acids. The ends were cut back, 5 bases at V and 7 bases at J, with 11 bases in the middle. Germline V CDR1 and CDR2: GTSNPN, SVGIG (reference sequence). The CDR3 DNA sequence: TGTGCCTGGGCCGGGGTAGGCGGGGAGCTGTTTTTT. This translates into CAWAGVGGELFF.

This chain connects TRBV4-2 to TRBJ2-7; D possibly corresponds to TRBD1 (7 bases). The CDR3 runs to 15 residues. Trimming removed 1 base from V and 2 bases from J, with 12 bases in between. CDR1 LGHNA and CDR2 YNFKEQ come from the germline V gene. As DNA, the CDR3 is TGTGCCAGCAGCCAAGTCGGCAGGGGGGCCTACGAGCAGTACTTC. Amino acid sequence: CASSQVGRGAYEQYF.

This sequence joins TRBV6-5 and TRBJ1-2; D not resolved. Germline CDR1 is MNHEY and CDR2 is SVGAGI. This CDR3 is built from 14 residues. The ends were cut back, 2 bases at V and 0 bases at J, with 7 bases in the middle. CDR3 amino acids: CASSYVGANYGYTF. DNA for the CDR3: TGTGCCAGCAGTTACGTGGGAGCTAACTATGGCTACACCTTC.

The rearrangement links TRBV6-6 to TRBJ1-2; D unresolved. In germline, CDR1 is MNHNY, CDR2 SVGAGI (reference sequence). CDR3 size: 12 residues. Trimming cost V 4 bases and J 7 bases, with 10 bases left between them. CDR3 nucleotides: TGTGCCAGCAGTTCTCGACGAGGTGGCTACACCTTC. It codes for CASSSRRGGYTF.

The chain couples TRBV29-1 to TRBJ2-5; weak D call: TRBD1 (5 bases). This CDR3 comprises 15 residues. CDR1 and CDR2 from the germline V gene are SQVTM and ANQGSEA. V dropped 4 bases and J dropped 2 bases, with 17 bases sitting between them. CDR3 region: CSVVGVPKGQETQYF. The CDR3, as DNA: TGCAGCGTTGTAGGCGTACCCAAGGGGCAAGAGACCCAGTACTTC.

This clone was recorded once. The CDR3 protein is CASSFNAGGQGNYGYTF. CDR3 DNA: TGCGCCAGCAGCTTTAACGCGGGCGGACAGGGGAACTATGGCTACACCTTC. This chain uses TRBV5-1 with TRBJ1-2, with 9 bases fitting TRBD1. Germline V CDR1 and CDR2: SGHRS, YFSETQ. The CDR3 is made up of 17 amino acids. Trimming at V came to 2 bases and at J to 2 bases, leaving 10 bases not matched to a gene.

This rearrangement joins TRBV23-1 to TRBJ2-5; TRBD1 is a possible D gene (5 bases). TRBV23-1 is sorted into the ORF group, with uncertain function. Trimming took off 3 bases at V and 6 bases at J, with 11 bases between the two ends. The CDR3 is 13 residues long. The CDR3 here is CASSHKGLKTQYF. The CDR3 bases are TGCGCCAGCAGTCACAAGGGGCTGAAGACCCAGTACTTC.

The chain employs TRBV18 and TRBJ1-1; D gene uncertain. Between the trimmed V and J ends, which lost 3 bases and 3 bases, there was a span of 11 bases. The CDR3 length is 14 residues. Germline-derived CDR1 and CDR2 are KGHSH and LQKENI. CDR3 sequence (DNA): TGTGCCAGCTCACCCCCTTCCCGGGACACTGAAGCTTTCTTT. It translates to CASSPPSRDTEAFF.